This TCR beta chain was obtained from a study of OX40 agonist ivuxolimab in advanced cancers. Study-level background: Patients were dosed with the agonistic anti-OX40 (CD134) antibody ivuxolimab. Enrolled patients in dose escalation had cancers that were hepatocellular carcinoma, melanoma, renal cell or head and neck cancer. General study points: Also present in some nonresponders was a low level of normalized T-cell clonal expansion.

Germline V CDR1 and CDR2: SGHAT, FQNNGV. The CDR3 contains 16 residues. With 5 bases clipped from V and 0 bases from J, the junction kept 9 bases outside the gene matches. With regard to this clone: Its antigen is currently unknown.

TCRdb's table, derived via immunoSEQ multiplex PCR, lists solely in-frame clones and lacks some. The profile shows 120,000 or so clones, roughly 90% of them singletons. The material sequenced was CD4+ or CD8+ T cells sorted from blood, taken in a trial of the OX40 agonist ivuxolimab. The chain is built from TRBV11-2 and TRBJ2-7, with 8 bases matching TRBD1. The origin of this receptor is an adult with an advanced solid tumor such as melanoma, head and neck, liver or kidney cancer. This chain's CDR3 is CASSTYRGSTSYEQYF. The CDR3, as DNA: TGTGCCAGCAGCACTTACAGGGGGTCGACCTCCTACGAGCAGTACTTC.